Included here is one T cell receptor beta chain sequence, with context. This sample stems from a study of CD8 T cells in Susac syndrome. Random hexamers served to reverse transcribe about 0.45 to 1 ug RNA. TCRdb itself ran the immunoSEQ multiplex PCR reads through MiXCR, one entry per CDR3 protein. The sample holds about 200,000 distinct CDR3 sequences, about 95% seen once. V lost 0 bases, J lost 8 bases, and 10 bases stayed unmatched. Germline V gives CDR1 DFQATT, CDR2 SNEGSKA (reference sequence). The CDR3 contains 15 residues. Sequenced: CD4+ T cells from PBMCs. V and J are TRBV20-1 and TRBJ2-1; TRBD2 matches at 7 bases. This sequence originates from a human donor with multiple sclerosis. The chain's CDR3 is CSARDAAGSGDEQFF. The CDR3 nucleotides are TGCAGTGCTAGAGACGCAGCGGGGAGCGGGGATGAGCAGTTCTTC.